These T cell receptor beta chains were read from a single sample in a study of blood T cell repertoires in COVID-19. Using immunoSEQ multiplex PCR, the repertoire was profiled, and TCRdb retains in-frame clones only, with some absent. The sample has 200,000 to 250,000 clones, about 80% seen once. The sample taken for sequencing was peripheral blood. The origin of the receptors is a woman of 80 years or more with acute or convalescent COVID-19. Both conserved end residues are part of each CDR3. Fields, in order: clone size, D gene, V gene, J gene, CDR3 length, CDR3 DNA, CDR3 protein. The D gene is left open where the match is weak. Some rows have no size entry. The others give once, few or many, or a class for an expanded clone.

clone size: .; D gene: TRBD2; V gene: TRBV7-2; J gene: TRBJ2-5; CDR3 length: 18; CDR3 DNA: TGTGCCAGCAGCTTAACCCGACTAGCGGTTGGCCAAAAAAAGACCCAGTACTTC; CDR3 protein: CASSLTRLAVGQKKTQYF
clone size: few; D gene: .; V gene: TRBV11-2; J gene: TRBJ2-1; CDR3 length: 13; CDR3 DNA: TGTGCCAGCAGCCCACGGAGGCTCAATGAGCAGTTCTTC; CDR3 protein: CASSPRRLNEQFF
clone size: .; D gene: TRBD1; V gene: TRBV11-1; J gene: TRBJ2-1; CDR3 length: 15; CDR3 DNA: TGTGCCAGCAGCTTAACAGGGGTAACGGGAAATGAGCAGTTCTTC; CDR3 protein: CASSLTGVTGNEQFF
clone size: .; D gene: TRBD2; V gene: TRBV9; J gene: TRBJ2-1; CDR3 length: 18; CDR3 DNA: TGTGCCAGCAGCGTAGATGGGACTAGCGGGGGGCGCTACAATGAGCAGTTCTTC; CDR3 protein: CASSVDGTSGGRYNEQFF
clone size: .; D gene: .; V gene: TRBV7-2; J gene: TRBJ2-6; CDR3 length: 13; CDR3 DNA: TGTGCCAGCAGTGCCAGGGGGGACAACGTCCTGACTTTC; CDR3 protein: CASSARGDNVLTF
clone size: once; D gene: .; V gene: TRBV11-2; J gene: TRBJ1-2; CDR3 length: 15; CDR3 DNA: TGTGCCAGCAGCTCCCAGGCCTCTTTTTGGTATGGCTACACCTTC; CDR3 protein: CASSSQASFWYGYTF
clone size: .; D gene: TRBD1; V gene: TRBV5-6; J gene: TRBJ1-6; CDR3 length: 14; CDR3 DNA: TGTGCCAGCGGCCAAGACAGGGTACCATCACCCCTCCACTTT; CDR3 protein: CASGQDRVPSPLHF
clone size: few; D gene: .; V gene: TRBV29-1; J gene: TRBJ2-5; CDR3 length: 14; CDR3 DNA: TGCAGCTCTGCCCGGGGAGGTGGACAAGAGACCCAGTACTTC; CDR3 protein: CSSARGGGQETQYF
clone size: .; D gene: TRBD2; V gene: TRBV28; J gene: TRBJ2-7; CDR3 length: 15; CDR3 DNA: TGTGCCAGCAGTGGGGGGAGGGCCAGGAACTACGAGCAGTACTTC; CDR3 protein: CASSGGRARNYEQYF
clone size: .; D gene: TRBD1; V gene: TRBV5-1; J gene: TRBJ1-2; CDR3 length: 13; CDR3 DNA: TGCGCCAGCGACACCGGGACAGGGAGATTACACACCTTC; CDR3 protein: CASDTGTGRLHTF
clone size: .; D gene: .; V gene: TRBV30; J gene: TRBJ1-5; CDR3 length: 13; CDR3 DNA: TGTGCCTGGAGTCGGCAGACAAATCAGCCCCAGCATTTT; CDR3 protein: CAWSRQTNQPQHF
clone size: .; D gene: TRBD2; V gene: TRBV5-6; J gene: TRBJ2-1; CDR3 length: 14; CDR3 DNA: TGTGCCAGCAGCGGGACTAGCGGGGCAAATGAGCAGTTCTTC; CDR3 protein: CASSGTSGANEQFF
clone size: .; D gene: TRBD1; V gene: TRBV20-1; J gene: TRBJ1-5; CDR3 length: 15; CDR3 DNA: TGCAGTGCTAGTACAGGGGGCAAGAGCAATCAGCCCCAGCATTTT; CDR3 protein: CSASTGGKSNQPQHF
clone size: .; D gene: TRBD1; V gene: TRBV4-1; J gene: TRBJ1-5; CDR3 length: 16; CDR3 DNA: TGCGCCAGCAGCCTCGGGACAGGGGGAACCAATCAGCCCCAGCATTTT; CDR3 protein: CASSLGTGGTNQPQHF
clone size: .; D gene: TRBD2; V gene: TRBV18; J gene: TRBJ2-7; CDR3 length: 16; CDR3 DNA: TGTGCCAGCTCACCAGGGACTAGCGGGAGGTTGGGCGAGCAGTACTTC; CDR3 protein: CASSPGTSGRLGEQYF
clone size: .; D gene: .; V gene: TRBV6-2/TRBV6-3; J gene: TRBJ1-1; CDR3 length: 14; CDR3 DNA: TGTGCCAGCAGTTACGGCGGAGACGCTGGCGTAGCTTTCTTT; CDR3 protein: CASSYGGDAGVAFF
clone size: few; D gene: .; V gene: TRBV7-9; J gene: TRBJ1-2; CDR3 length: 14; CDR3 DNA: TGTGCCAGCTCCGGCTACAGGGTGATCTATGGCTACACCTTC; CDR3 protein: CASSGYRVIYGYTF
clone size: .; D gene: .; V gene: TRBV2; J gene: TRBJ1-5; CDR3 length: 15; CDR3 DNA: TGTGCCAGCAGTAGCTCGTCCAGGCCTAATCAGCCCCAGCATTTT; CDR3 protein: CASSSSSRPNQPQHF
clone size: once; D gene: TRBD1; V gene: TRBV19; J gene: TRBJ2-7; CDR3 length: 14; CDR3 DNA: TGTGCCAGTAGCCGAACAGGGGGCTTCTACGAGCAGTACTTC; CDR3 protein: CASSRTGGFYEQYF
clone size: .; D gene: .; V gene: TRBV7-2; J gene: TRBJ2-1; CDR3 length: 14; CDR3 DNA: TGTGCCAGCAGGCGAAGGGACAACTACAATGAGCAGTTCTTC; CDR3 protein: CASRRRDNYNEQFF
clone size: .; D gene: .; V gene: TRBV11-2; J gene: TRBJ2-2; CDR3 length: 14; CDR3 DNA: TGTGCCAGCAGCTTTAGCGTGGTCACCGGGGAGCTGTTTTTT; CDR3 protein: CASSFSVVTGELFF
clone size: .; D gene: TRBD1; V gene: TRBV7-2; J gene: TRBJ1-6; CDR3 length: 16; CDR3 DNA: TGTGCCAGCAGCTTAGCCCCGGGGACAGGGGATTCACCCCTCCACTTT; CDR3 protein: CASSLAPGTGDSPLHF
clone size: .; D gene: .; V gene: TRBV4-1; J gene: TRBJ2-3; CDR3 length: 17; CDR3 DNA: TGCGCCAGCAGCCAAGTCGCGACTAGGTCTCCGACAGATACGCAGTATTTT; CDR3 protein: CASSQVATRSPTDTQYF
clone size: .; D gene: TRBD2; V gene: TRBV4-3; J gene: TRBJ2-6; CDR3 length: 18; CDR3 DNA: TGCGCCAGCAGCCAACGAGCGGGGGCCCCGCCTGGGGCCAACGTCCTGACTTTC; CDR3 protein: CASSQRAGAPPGANVLTF
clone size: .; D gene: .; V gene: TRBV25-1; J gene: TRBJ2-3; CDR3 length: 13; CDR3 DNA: TGTGCCAGCTCCCGAGGCCGCACAGATACGCAGTATTTT; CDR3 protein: CASSRGRTDTQYF
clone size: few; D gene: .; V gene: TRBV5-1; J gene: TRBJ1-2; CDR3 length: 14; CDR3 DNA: TGCGCCAGCAGCGTAGCGACATCAAACTATGGCTACACCTTC; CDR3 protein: CASSVATSNYGYTF
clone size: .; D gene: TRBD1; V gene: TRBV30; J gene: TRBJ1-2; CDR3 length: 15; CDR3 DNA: TGTGCCTGGAGTCAGGGGGCGACTCAAGCCTATGGCTACACCTTC; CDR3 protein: CAWSQGATQAYGYTF
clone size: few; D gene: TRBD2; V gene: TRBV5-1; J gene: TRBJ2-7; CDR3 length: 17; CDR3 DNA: TGCGCCAGCAGCCCGGGGACTAGCGGGAGGACCTCCTACGAGCAGTACTTC; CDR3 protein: CASSPGTSGRTSYEQYF
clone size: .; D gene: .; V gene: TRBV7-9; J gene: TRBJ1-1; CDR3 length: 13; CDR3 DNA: TGTGCCAGCAGCTTAGAAGGCAGGGGACAAGCTTTCTTT; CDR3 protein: CASSLEGRGQAFF
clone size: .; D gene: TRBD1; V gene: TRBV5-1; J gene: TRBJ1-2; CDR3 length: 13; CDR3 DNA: TGCGCCAGCAGCCTGGACAGGGCCTATGGCTACACCTTC; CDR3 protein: CASSLDRAYGYTF
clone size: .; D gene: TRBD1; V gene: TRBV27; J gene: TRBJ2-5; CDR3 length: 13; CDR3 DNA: TGTGCCAGCAGTCGGGACAGGGGGGAGACCCAGTACTTC; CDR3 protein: CASSRDRGETQYF
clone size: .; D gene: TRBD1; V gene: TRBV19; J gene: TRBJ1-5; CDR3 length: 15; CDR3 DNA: TGTGCCAGTAGTATAGATACGAGGACAGGCCAGCCCCAGCATTTT; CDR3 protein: CASSIDTRTGQPQHF
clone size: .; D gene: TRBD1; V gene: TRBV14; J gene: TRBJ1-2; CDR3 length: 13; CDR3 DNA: TGTGCCAGCAGCCAAGCAAAAGGGACAGGGCCCCTCTTC; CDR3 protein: CASSQAKGTGPLF
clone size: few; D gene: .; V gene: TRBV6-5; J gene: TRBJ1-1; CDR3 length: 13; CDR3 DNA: TGTGCCAGCAGTTACGACAGACTTACTGAAGCTTTCTTT; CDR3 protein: CASSYDRLTEAFF
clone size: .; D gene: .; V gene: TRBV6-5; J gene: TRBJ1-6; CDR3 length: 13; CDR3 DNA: TGTGCCAGTCCGGGACACGGTAATTCACCCCTCCACTTT; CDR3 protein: CASPGHGNSPLHF
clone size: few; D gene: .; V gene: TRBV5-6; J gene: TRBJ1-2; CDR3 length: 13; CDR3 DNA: TGTGCCAGCAGCGTCGGACAGCAGTATGGCTACACCTTC; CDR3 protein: CASSVGQQYGYTF
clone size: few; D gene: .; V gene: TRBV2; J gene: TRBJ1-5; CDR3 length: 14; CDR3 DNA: TGTGCCAGCACCCCCGGGAGTGTGCGGCAGCCCCAGCATTTT; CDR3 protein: CASTPGSVRQPQHF
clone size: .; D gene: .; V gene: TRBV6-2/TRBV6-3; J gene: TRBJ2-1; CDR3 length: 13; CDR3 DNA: TGTGCCAGCAGCGGACAGCGTAGAAATGAGCAGTTCTTC; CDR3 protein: CASSGQRRNEQFF
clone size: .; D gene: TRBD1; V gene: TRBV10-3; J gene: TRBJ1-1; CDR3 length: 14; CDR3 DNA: TGTGCCATCAGTAGGGACAGGGCTAACACTGAAGCTTTCTTT; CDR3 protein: CAISRDRANTEAFF
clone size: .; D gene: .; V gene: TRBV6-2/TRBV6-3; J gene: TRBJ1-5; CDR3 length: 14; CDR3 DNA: TGTGCCAGCAGTTACGGTACAGGCAATCAGCCCCAGCATTTT; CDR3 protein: CASSYGTGNQPQHF
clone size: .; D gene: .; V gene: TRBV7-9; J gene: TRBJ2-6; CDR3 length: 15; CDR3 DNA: TGTGCCAGCCCCGGGGAGAACTCTGGGGCCAACGTCCTGACTTTC; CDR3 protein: CASPGENSGANVLTF
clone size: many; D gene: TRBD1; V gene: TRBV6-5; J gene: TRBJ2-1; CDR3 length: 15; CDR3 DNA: TGTGCCAGCAGTTCCACGGGACAGGGAAGGAATGAGCAGTTCTTC; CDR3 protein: CASSSTGQGRNEQFF
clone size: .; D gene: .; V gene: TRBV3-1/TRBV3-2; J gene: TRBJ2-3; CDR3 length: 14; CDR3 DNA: TGTGCCAGCAGCCAAGAACCCTCGGCAGATACGCAGTATTTT; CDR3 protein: CASSQEPSADTQYF
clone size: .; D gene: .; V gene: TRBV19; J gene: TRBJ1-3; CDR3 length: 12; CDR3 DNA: TGTGCCAGTAGCGACACTGGAAACACCATATATTTT; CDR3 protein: CASSDTGNTIYF
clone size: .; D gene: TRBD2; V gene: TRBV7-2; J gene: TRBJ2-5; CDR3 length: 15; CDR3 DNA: TGTGCCAGCAGCTTAATTCGAAGCGGGGGGGAGACCCAGTACTTC; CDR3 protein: CASSLIRSGGETQYF
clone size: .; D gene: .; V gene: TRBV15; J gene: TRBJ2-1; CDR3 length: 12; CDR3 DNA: TGTGCCACCCACAGGGAGGGTAATGAGCAGTTCTTC; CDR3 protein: CATHREGNEQFF
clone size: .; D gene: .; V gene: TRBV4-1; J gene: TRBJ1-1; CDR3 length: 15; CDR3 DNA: TGCGCCAGCAGCCCGAAACGGGAACTGAAGACTGAAGCTTTCTTT; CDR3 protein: CASSPKRELKTEAFF
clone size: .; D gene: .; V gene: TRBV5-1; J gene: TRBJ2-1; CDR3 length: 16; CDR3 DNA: TGCGCCAGCAGCTTGGTCGACAGACGAACCTACAATGAGCAGTTCTTC; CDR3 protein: CASSLVDRRTYNEQFF
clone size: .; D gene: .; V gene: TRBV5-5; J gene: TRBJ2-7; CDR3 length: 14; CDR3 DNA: TGTGCCAGCAGCTTCGCGGACAGGGAGGGTGGGCAGTACTTC; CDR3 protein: CASSFADREGGQYF
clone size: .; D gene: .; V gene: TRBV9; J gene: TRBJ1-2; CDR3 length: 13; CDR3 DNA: TGTGCCAGCAGCGAGACAGGTCCCTATGGCTACACCTTC; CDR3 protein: CASSETGPYGYTF
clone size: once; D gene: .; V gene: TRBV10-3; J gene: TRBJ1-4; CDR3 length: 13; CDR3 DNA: TGTGCCATCAGACGTGGACTAAATGAAAAACTGTTTTTT; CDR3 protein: CAIRRGLNEKLFF
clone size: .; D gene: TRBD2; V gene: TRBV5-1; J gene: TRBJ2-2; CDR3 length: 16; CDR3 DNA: TGCGCCAGCAGCTGGTTAGCGGGAGGGGGCACCGGGGAGCTGTTTTTT; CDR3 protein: CASSWLAGGGTGELFF
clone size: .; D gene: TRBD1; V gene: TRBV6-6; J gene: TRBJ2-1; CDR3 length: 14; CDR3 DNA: TGTGCCAGCATTAGGGGACAGGGCAACAATGAGCAGTTCTTC; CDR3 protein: CASIRGQGNNEQFF
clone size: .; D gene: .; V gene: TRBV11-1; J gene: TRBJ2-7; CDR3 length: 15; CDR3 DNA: TGTGCCAGCAGCCTCCGCGGGACGGGGACCTACGAGCAGTACTTC; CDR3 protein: CASSLRGTGTYEQYF